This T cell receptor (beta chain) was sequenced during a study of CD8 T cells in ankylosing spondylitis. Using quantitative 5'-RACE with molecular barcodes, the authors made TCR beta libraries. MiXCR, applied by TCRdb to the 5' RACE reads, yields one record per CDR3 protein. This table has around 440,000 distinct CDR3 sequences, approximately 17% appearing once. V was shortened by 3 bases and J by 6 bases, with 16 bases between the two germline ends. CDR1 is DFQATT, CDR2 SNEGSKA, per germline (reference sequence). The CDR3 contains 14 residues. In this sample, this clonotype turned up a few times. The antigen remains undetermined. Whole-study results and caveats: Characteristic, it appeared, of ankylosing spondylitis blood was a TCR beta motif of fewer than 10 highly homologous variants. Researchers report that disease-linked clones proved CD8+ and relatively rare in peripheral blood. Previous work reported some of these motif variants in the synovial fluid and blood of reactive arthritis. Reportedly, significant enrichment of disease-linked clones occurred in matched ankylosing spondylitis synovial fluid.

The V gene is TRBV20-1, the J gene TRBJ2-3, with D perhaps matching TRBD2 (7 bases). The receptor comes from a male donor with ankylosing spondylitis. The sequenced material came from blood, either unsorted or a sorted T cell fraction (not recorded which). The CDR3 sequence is CSARAGAARDTQYF. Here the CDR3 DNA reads TGCAGTGCTAGGGCGGGGGCCGCCCGGGATACGCAGTATTTT.